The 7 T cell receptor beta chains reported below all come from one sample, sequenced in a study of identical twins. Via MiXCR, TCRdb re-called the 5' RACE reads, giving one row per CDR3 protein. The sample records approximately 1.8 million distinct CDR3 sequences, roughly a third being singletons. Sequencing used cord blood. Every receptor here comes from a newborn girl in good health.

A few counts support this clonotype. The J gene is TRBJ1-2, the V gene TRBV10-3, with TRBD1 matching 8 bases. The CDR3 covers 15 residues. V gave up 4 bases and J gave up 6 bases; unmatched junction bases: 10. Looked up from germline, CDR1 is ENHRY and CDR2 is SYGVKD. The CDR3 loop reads CAISVGQGFSHGYTF. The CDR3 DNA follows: TGTGCCATCAGTGTAGGACAGGGTTTTTCTCATGGCTACACCTTC.

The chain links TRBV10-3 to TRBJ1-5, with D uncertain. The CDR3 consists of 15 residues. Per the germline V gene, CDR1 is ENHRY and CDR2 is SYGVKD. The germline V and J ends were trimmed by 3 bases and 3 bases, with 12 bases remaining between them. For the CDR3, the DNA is TGTGCCATCAGTGAAGGGCACGCAAACAATCAGCCCCAGCATTTT. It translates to CAISEGHANNQPQHF.

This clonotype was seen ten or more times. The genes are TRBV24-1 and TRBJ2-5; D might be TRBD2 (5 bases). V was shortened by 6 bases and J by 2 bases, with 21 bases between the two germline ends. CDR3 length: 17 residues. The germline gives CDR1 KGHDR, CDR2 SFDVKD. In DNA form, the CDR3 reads TGTGCCACCAGTTCTCCCAGCGGTCGATCTCCACAAGAGACCCAGTACTTC. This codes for CATSSPSGRSPQETQYF.

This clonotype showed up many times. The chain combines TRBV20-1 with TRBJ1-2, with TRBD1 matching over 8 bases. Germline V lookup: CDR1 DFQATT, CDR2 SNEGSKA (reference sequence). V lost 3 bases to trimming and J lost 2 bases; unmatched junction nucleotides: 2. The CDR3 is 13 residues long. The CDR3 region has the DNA TGCAGTGCTAGCGCAGGGGGCAACTATGGCTACACCTTC. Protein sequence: CSASAGGNYGYTF.

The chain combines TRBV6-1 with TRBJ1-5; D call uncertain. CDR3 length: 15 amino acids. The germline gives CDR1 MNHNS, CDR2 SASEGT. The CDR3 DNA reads TGTGGCGCGACTGTCGGGTTTCGGAGGAATCAGCCCCAGCATTTT. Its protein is CGATVGFRRNQPQHF.

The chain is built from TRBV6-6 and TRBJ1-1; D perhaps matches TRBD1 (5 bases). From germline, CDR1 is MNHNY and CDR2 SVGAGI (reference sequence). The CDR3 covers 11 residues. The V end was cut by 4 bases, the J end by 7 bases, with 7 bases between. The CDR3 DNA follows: TGTGCCAGCAGTTGGGGGTTTGAAGCTTTCTTT. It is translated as CASSWGFEAFF.

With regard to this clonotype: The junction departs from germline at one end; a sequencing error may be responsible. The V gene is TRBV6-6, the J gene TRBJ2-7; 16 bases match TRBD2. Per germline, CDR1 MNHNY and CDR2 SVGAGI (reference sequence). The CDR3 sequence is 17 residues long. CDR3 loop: CASSSLGTSGRGYEQYF. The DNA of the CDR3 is TGTGCAAGCAGCTCACTGGGGACTAGCGGGAGGGGATACGAGCAGTACTTC.